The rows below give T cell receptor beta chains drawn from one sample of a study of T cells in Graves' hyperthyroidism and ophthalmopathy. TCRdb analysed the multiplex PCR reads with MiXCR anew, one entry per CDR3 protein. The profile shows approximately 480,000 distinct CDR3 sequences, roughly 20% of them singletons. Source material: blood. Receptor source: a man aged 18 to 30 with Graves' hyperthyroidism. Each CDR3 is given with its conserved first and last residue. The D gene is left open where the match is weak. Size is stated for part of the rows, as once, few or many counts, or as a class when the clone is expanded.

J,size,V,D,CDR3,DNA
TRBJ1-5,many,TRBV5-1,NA,CASSRGDGLNQPQHF,TGCGCCAGCAGCCGGGGGGACGGACTCAATCAGCCCCAGCATTTT
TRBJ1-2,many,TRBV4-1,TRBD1,CASSQDLAGGMYGYTF,TGCGCCAGCAGCCAAGATTTGGCAGGGGGCATGTATGGCTACACCTTC
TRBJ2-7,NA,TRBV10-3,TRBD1,CAIRTGSGEQYF,TGTGCCATCAGGACAGGGTCTGGGGAGCAGTACTTC
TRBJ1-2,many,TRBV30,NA,CAWSTGGSYTF,TGTGCCTGGTCGACGGGTGGGAGCTACACCTTC
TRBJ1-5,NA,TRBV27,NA,CASSGSEGQPQHF,TGTGCCAGCAGTGGGAGTGAAGGTCAGCCCCAGCATTTT
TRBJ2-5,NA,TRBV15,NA,CATSRDPDRQETQYF,TGTGCCACCAGCAGAGATCCGGACAGACAAGAGACCCAGTACTTC
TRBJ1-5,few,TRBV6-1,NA,CASSDRVGSNQPQHF,TGTGCCAGCAGTGACAGGGTTGGAAGCAATCAGCCCCAGCATTTT
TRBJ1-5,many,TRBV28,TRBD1,CASSHRGGGNQPQHF,TGTGCCAGCAGTCACAGGGGAGGGGGCAATCAGCCCCAGCATTTT
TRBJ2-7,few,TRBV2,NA,CASSDGGFEQYF,TGTGCCAGCAGTGACGGAGGGTTCGAGCAGTACTTC
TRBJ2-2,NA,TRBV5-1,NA,CASSLQAGNTGELFF,TGCGCCAGCAGCTTGCAGGCAGGGAACACCGGGGAGCTGTTTTTT
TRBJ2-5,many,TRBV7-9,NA,CASSHGTPGETQYF,TGTGCCAGCAGCCATGGGACCCCGGGAGAGACCCAGTACTTC
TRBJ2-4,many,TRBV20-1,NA,CSARLSGANYGIQYF,TGCAGTGCTAGACTCAGCGGTGCTAATTACGGGATTCAGTACTTC
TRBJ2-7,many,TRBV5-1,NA,CASSLVGTNYEQYF,TGCGCCAGCAGCTTGGTGGGCACGAACTACGAGCAGTACTTC
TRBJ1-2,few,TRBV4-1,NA,CASSQERIGAQVGYGYTF,TGCGCCAGCAGCCAAGAACGGATTGGGGCTCAAGTCGGGTATGGCTACACCTTC
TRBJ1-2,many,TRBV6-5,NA,CASGAQAGHHGYTF,TGTGCCAGCGGGGCTCAAGCCGGACATCATGGCTACACCTTC
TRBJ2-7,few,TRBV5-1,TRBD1,CASSLVGIGQGSTYEQYF,TGCGCCAGCAGCTTGGTGGGAATTGGACAGGGGTCGACCTACGAGCAGTACTTC
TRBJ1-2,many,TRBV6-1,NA,CASNRVQGNYGYTF,TGTGCCAGCAATCGGGTACAGGGTAACTATGGCTACACCTTC
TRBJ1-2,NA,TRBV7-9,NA,CASSQAHSRGGYTF,TGTGCCAGCAGCCAAGCCCACTCTCGGGGTGGCTACACCTTC
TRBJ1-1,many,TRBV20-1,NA,CSARDGGGTEAFF,TGCAGTGCTAGAGATGGAGGAGGCACTGAAGCTTTCTTT
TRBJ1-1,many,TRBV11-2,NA,CASSLGPERTEAFF,TGTGCCAGCAGCTTAGGGCCTGAGAGGACTGAAGCTTTCTTT
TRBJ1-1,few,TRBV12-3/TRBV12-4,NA,CASSYFGDTEASF,TGTGCCAGCAGTTACTTCGGGGACACTGAAGCTTCCTTT
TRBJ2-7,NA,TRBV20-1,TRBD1,CSAIPGQDAYEQYF,TGCAGTGCTATACCGGGACAGGATGCCTACGAGCAGTACTTC
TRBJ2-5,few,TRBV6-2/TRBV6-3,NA,CASTESEWETQYF,TGTGCCAGCACCGAGTCCGAGTGGGAGACCCAGTACTTC
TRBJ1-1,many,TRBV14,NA,CASSPRAGVNTEAFF,TGTGCCAGCAGCCCCAGGGCTGGGGTGAACACTGAAGCTTTCTTT
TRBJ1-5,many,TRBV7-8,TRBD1,CASSLGTVEDQPQHF,TGTGCCAGCAGCCTCGGGACAGTAGAGGATCAGCCCCAGCATTTT
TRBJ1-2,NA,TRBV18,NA,CASSYQWTEGVYGYTF,TGTGCCAGCTCCTACCAGTGGACGGAGGGTGTCTATGGCTACACCTTC
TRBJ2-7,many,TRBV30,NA,CAWSSGAISSYEQYF,TGTGCCTGGAGTTCAGGGGCCATCAGCTCCTACGAGCAGTACTTC
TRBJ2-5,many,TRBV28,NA,CASSDGTSGGVTQYF,TGTGCCAGCAGTGACGGGACTTCTGGAGGGGTGACCCAGTACTTC
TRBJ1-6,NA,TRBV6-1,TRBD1,CASSMTGGNSPLHF,TGTGCCAGCAGCATGACAGGGGGCAATTCACCCCTCCACTTT
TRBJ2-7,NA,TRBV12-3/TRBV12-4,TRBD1,CASSSRQGAPVTYEQYF,TGTGCCAGCAGTTCCCGACAGGGAGCGCCCGTCACCTACGAGCAGTACTTC
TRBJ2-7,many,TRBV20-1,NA,CSASKNQGHSYEQYF,TGCAGTGCTAGTAAAAACCAGGGACACTCCTACGAGCAGTACTTC